The 17 T cell receptor beta chains below come from one sample, sequenced in a study of cytomegalovirus exposure and HLA in healthy donors. Both 60 Vbeta primers and 13 Jbeta primers went into the PCR. Using immunoSEQ multiplex PCR, the repertoire was profiled, and TCRdb retains in-frame clones only, with some absent. The sample has 100,000 to 150,000 clones; 8.5% to 10% are singletons. The sequenced sample consisted of PBMCs. The source of these receptors is a man aged 40-55 years in good health and CMV-seronegative.

The DNA of the CDR3 is TGTGCCTGGAGCCCAGACCTAGCGGGGGGGTTCTATGAGCAGTTCTTC. This encodes CAWSPDLAGGFYEQFF. The gene calls are TRBV30 and TRBJ2-1; TRBD2 matches at 12 bases. The germline V gene has CDR1 GTSNPN and CDR2 SVGIG (reference sequence). CDR3 length: 16 amino acids. Trimming cost V 3 bases and J 8 bases; bases outside gene matches: 11.

The V call is TRBV7-9, the J call TRBJ2-5; a possible D gene is TRBD1 (5 bases). V shed 1 base and J shed 2 bases, with 8 bases lying between them. The CDR3 consists of 14 residues. Per germline, CDR1 SEHNR and CDR2 FQNEAQ (reference sequence). The CDR3 is CASSLVRTQETQYF. The CDR3 DNA reads TGTGCCAGCAGCTTAGTTAGGACACAAGAGACCCAGTACTTC.

The rearrangement uses TRBV19 and TRBJ2-5, with D possibly TRBD1 on 6 matching bases. The CDR3 is 14 residues long. V shed 6 bases and J shed 4 bases, with 15 bases lying between them. Germline CDR1 is LNHDA and CDR2 is SQIVND (reference sequence). The CDR3 here is CASSVQGVGETQYF. The CDR3 DNA is TGTGCCAGTAGCGTACAGGGAGTCGGAGAGACCCAGTACTTC.

This clone appeared a few times. CDR3 DNA sequence: TGTGCCAGCAGTTCCCCAGGAGGCTCTGGAAACACCATATATTTT. It encodes CASSSPGGSGNTIYF. The chain recombines TRBV2 with TRBJ1-3; no clear D. This CDR3 comprises 15 residues. The germline CDR1 and CDR2 sequences are SNHLY and FYNNEI. Trimming removed 5 bases at V and 0 bases at J, with 11 bases between.

The CDR3 DNA is TGTGCCAGCAGCCCCAGCCAGGGAAATCAGCCCCAGCATTTT. Translation: CASSPSQGNQPQHF. The chain has TRBV28 and TRBJ1-5, with D maybe TRBD1 (5 bases). Germline CDR1 and CDR2: MDHEN and SYDVKM. Trimming took off 6 bases at V and 4 bases at J, with 13 bases between the two ends. The length of the CDR3 is 14 residues.

The rearrangement links TRBV4-1 to TRBJ2-5, with 11 nucleotides matching TRBD1. This CDR3 contains 15 residues. CDR1 MGHRA and CDR2 YSYEKL come from the germline V gene. Unmatched junction bases numbered 4, after V lost 2 bases and J lost 5 bases. This chain's CDR3 is CASSQSGTGGETQYF. The CDR3 DNA reads TGCGCCAGCAGCCAATCCGGGACAGGGGGGGAGACCCAGTACTTC.

This clone was found a few times. The chain links TRBV2 to TRBJ2-7; 7 bases line up with TRBD1. The CDR3 sequence is 15 residues long. The V and J ends lost 5 bases and 2 bases, in that order; junction bases with no gene match: 9. Germline lookup yields CDR1 SNHLY and CDR2 FYNNEI. CDR3 region: CASSPDPGQTYEQYF. For the CDR3, the DNA is TGTGCCAGCAGTCCTGATCCGGGACAGACCTACGAGCAGTACTTC.

This chain uses TRBV4-1 with TRBJ2-2, with 9 bases matching TRBD1. With 0 bases clipped from V and 1 base from J, the junction kept 9 bases outside the gene matches. The CDR3 contains 19 residues. Germline CDR1 and CDR2: MGHRA and YSYEKL. CDR3 sequence (DNA): TGCGCCAGCAGCCAAGAATCGGGACAGGGCCTCTTGAACACCGGGGAGCTGTTTTTT. It is translated as CASSQESGQGLLNTGELFF.

This clone was observed a handful of times. The chain recombines TRBV27 with TRBJ1-2; 8 bases match TRBD1. Germline V CDR1 and CDR2: MNHEY, SMNVEV (reference sequence). The CDR3 totals 14 residues. J was trimmed by 2 bases and V by 3 bases; bases with no gene match: 2. The CDR3 DNA reads as TGTGCCAGCAGTTTCGGACAGGGCAACTATGGCTACACCTTC. As protein: CASSFGQGNYGYTF.

This clone was seen only a few times. For the CDR3, the DNA is TGCGCCAGCAGTGAGAAGCTCTCCCGCACAGATACGCAGTATTTT. Residues: CASSEKLSRTDTQYF. V gene TRBV10-2 combines with J gene TRBJ2-3; D unresolved. The CDR3 has 15 amino acids. Looked up from germline, CDR1 is WSHSY and CDR2 is SAAADI. With 2 bases removed from V and 1 base from J, the gap between germline ends came to 10 bases.

V gene TRBV5-4 combines with J gene TRBJ2-2, with TRBD1 identical over 9 bases. The V segment lost 5 bases and the J segment 4 bases; nucleotides outside the gene matches: 6. CDR1 SGHNT and CDR2 YYREEE come from the germline V gene (reference sequence). This CDR3 has 15 residues. This CDR3 reads CASSPRQGGTGELFF. As DNA, the CDR3 is TGTGCCAGCAGTCCTCGACAGGGGGGCACCGGGGAGCTGTTTTTT. The entire variable domain, with the rest obtained from reference TRBV5-4 and TRBJ2-2, is as follows: ETGVTQSPTHLIKTRGQQVTLRCSSQSGHNTVSWYQQALGQGPQFIFQYYREEENGRGNFPPRFSGLQFPNYSSELNVNALELDDSALYLCASSPRQGGTGELFFGEGSRLTVL.

J is TRBJ2-5 and V is TRBV18; 8 nucleotides match TRBD1. Trimming at V came to 2 bases and at J to 3 bases, leaving 2 bases not matched to a gene. CDR3 length: 14 residues. Germline assignment: CDR1 KGHSH and CDR2 LQKENI. CDR3 sequence (DNA): TGTGCCAGCTCACCAGCGGGACAGGAAGAGACCCAGTACTTC. As protein: CASSPAGQEETQYF.

The chain employs TRBV5-1 and TRBJ2-2, with TRBD1 as a possible D gene (6 bases). The CDR3 spans 12 residues. CDR1 is SGHRS, CDR2 YFSETQ, per germline. The V and J ends lost 6 bases and 7 bases respectively, with 10 bases between them. CDR3 sequence: CASNAQGGELFF. The CDR3 DNA follows: TGCGCCAGCAACGCACAGGGCGGGGAGCTGTTTTTT.

The CDR3 DNA sequence: TGTGCCAGTAGTATCGGCGGGGATGGCGAGCAGTACTTC. Residues: CASSIGGDGEQYF. This chain links TRBV19 with TRBJ2-7; a weak D match, TRBD2 (6 bases). The CDR3 runs to 13 residues. The V and J ends lost 3 bases and 6 bases respectively, with 12 bases between them. Germline V CDR1 and CDR2: LNHDA, SQIVND (reference sequence). Supplemented by reference TRBV19 and TRBJ2-7, the full variable domain reads DGGITQSPKYLFRKEGQNVTLSCEQNLNHDAMYWYRQDPGQGLRLIYYSQIVNDFQKGDIAEGYSVSREKKESFPLTVTSAQKNPTAFYLCASSIGGDGEQYFGPGTRLTVT.

This clone occurred a few times. The chain carries TRBV10-3 and TRBJ1-5, with TRBD1 identical over 9 bases. CDR1 and CDR2 from the germline V gene are ENHRY and SYGVKD. The CDR3 is made up of 15 amino acids. With V trimmed by 2 bases and J by 7 bases, 6 bases remained unmatched. The CDR3 DNA follows: TGTGCCATCAGTGAGCGGACAGGGGATGAGCAGCCCCAGCATTTT. Its protein is CAISERTGDEQPQHF.

This chain connects TRBV5-1 to TRBJ1-2, with D possibly matching TRBD1 (6 bases). The CDR3 runs 13 residues. CDR1 is SGHRS, CDR2 YFSETQ, per germline. Trimming stripped 4 bases from V and 5 bases from J, with 12 bases between. The CDR3 region is CASSRVTGYGYTF. The DNA for the CDR3 is TGCGCCAGCAGCAGGGTCACAGGGTATGGCTACACCTTC.

The table lists this clone with a few counts. The chain couples TRBV4-2 to TRBJ2-2; TRBD1 matches 11 bases. Per germline, CDR1 LGHNA and CDR2 YNFKEQ. Trimming cost V 4 bases and J 1 base; bases outside gene matches: 5. CDR3 size: 17 residues. CDR3 bases: TGTGCCAGCAGCCTCGGACAGGGGGCTTTGAACACCGGGGAGCTGTTTTTT. It translates to CASSLGQGALNTGELFF.